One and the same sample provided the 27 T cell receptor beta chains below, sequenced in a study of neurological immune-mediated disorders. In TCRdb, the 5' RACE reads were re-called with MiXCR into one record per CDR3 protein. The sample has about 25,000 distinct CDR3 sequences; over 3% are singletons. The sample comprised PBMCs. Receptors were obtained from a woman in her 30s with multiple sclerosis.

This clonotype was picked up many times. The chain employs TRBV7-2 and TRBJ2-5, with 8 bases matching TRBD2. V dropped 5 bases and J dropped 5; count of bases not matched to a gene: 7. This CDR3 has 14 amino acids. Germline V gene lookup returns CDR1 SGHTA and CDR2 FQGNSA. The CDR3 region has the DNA TGTGCCAGCAGCCGGGGGGGGGCCGGGGAGACCCAGTACTTC. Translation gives CASSRGGAGETQYF.

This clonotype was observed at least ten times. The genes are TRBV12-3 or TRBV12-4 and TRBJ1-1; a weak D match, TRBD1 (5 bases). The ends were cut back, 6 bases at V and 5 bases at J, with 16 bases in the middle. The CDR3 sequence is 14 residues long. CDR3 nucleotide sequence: TGTGCCAGCAGCACAGGTCCGGGATGGACTGAAGCTTTCTTT. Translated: CASSTGPGWTEAFF.

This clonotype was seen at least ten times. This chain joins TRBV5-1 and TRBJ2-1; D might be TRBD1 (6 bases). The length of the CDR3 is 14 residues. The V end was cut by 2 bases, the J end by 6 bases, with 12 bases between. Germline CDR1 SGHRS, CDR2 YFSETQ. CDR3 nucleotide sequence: TGCGCCAGCAGCTTCATACAGGGTGCCAATGAGCAGTTCTTC. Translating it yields CASSFIQGANEQFF.

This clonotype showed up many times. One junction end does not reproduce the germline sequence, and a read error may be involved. The CDR3 sequence is CSARRGPGSPLNF. The CDR3 DNA reads as TGCAGTGCTAGACGCGGACCCGGTTCACCCCTCAACTTT. The chain is built from TRBV20-1 and TRBJ1-6; D remains ambiguous. This CDR3 comprises 13 residues. Germline lookup yields CDR1 DFQATT and CDR2 SNEGSKA (reference sequence).

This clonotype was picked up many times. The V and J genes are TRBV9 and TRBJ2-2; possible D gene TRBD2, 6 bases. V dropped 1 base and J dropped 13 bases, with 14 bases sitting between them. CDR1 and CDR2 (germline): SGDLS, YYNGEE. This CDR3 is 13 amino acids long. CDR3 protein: CASSVLGDGRLFF. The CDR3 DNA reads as TGTGCCAGCAGCGTACTTGGAGACGGGAGGCTGTTTTTT.

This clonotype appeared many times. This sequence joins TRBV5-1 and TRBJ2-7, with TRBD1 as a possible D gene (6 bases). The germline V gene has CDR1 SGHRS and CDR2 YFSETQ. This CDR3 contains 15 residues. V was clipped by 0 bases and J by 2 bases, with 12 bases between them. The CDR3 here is CASSLEQGGPYEQYF. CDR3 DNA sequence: TGCGCCAGCAGCTTGGAACAGGGTGGCCCCTACGAGCAGTACTTC.

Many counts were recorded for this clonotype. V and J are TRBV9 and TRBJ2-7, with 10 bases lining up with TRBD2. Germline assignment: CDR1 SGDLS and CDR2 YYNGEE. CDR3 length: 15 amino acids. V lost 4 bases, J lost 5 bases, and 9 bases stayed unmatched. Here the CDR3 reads CASSPRAGGPNEQYF. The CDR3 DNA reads TGTGCCAGCAGCCCCCGAGCGGGAGGGCCTAACGAGCAGTACTTC.

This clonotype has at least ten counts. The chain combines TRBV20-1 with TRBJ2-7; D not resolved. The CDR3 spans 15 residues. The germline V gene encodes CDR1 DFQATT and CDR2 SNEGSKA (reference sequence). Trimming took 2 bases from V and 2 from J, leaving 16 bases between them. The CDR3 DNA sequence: TGCAGTGCTAGAATAGTACCCCCTGGTACCTACGAGCAGTACTTC. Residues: CSARIVPPGTYEQYF.

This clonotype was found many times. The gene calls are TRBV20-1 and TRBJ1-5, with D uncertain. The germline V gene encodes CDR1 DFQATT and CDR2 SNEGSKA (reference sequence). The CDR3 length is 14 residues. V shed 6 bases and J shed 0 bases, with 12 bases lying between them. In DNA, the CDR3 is TGCAGTGCAAGAACTAGGAATAGCAATCAGCCCCAGCATTTT. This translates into CSARTRNSNQPQHF.

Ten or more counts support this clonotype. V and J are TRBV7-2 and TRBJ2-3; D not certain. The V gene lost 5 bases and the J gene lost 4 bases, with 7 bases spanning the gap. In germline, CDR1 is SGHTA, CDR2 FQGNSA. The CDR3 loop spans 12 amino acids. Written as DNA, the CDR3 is TGTGCCAGCAGCCCTGGACCAGATACGCAGTATTTT. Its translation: CASSPGPDTQYF.

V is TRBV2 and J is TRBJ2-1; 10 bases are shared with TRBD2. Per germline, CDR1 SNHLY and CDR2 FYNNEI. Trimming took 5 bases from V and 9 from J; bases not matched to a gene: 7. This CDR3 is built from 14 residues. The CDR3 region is CASSFLAGDGEQFF. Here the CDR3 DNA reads TGTGCCAGCAGTTTCCTAGCGGGAGACGGTGAGCAGTTCTTC.

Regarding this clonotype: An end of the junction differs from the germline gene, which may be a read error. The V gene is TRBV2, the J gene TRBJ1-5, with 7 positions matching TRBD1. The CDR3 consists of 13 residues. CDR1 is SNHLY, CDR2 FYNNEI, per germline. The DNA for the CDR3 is TGTGCCAGCAGAGGGGACAGCAATCAGCCCCAGAATTTT. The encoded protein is CASRGDSNQPQNF.

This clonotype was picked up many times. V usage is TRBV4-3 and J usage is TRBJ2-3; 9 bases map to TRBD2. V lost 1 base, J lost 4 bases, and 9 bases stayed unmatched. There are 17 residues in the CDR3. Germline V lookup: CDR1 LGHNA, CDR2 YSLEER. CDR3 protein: CASSQVGLAGVADTQYF. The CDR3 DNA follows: TGCGCCAGCAGCCAAGTAGGATTAGCGGGGGTCGCAGATACGCAGTATTTT.

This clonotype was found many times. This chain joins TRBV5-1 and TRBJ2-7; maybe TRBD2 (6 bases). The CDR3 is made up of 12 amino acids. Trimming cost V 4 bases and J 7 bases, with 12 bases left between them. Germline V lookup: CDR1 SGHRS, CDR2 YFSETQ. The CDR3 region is CASSGGMGEQYF. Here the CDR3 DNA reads TGCGCCAGCAGCGGCGGGATGGGGGAGCAGTACTTC. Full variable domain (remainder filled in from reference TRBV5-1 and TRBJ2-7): KAGVTQTPRYLIKTRGQQVTLSCSPISGHRSVSWYQQTPGQGLQFLFEYFSETQRNKGNFPGRFSGRQFSNSRSEMNVSTLELGDSALYLCASSGGMGEQYFGPGTRLTVT.

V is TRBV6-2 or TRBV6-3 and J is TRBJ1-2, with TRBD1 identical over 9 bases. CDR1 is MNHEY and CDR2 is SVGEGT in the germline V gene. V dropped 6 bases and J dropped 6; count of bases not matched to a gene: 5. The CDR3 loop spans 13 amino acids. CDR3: CASRPGTGNGYTF. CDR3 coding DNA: TGTGCCAGCAGACCCGGGACAGGGAATGGCTACACCTTC.

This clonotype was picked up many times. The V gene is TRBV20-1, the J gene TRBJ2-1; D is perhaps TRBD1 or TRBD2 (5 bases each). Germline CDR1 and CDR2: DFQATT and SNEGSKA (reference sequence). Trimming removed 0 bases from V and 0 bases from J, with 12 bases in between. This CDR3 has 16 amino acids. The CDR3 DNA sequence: TGCAGTGCTAGAGATCTGGGGGTGAGCTCCTACAATGAGCAGTTCTTC. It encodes CSARDLGVSSYNEQFF.

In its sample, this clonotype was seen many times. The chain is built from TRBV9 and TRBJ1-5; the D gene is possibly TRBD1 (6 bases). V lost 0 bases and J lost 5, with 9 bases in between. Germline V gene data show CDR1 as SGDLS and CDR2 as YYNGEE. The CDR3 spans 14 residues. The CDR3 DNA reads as TGTGCCAGCAGCGTAGGGGACACCTATCAGCCCCAGCATTTT. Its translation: CASSVGDTYQPQHF.

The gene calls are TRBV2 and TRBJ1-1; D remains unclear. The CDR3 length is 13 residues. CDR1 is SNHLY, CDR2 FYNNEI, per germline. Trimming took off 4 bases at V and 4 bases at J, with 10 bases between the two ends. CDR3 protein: CASSAEGGTEAFF. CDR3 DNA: TGTGCCAGCAGTGCAGAGGGAGGCACTGAAGCTTTCTTT. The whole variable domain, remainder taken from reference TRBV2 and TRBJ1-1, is EPEVTQTPSHQVTQMGQEVILRCVPISNHLYFYWYRQILGQKVEFLVSFYNNEISEKSEIFDDQFSVERPDGSNFTLKIRSTKLEDSAMYFCASSAEGGTEAFFGQGTRLTVV.

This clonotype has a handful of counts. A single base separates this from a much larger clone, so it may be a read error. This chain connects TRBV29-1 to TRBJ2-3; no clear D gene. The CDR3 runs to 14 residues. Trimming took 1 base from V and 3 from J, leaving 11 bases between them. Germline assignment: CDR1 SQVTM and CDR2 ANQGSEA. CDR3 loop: CSVEGNTGTDTQYF. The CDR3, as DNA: TGCAGCGTTGAAGGGAACACCGGGACAGATACGCAGTATTTT.

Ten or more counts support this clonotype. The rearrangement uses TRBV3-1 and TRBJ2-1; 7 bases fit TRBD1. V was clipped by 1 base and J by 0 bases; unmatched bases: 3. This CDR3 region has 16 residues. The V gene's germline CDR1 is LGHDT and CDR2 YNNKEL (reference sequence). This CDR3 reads CASSQAWDSSYNEQFF. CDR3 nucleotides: TGTGCCAGCAGCCAAGCTTGGGACAGCTCCTACAATGAGCAGTTCTTC.

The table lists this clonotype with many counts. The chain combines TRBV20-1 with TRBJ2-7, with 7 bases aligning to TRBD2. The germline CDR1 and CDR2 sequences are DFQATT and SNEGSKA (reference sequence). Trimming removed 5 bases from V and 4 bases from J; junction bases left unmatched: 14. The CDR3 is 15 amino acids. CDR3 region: CSAPRGGSKGYEQYF. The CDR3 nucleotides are TGCAGTGCTCCCCGGGGAGGGTCTAAGGGTTACGAGCAGTACTTC.

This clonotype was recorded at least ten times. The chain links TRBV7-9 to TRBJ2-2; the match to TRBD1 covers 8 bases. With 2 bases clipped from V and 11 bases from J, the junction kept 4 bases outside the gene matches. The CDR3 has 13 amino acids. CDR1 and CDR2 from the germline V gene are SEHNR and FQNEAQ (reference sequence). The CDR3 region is CASSLTGGTELFF. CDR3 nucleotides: TGTGCCAGCAGCTTAACAGGGGGAACCGAGCTGTTTTTT. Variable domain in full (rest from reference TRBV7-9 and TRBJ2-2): DTGVSQNPRHKITKRGQNVTFRCDPISEHNRLYWYRQTLGQGPEFLTYFQNEAQLEKSRLLSDRFSAERPKGSFSTLEIQRTEQGDSAMYLCASSLTGGTELFFGEGSRLTVL.

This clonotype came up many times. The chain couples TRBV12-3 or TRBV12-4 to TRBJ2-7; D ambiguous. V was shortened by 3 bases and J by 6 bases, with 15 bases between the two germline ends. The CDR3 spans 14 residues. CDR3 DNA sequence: TGTGCCAGCAGTTTCGGTGGACGGGTGGGCGAGCAGTACTTC. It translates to CASSFGGRVGEQYF.

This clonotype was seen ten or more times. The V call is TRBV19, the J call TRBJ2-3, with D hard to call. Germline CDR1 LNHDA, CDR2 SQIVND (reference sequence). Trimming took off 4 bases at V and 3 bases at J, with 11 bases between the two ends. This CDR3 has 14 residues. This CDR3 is CASSTPGKTDTQYF. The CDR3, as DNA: TGTGCCAGTAGTACCCCCGGAAAAACAGATACGCAGTATTTT.

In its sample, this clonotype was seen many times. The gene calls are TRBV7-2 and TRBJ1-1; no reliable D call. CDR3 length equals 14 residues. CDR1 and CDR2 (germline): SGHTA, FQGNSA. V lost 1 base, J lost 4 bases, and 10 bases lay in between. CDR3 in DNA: TGTGCCAGCAGCTTAGACCCGGGTGGCACTGAAGCTTTCTTT. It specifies CASSLDPGGTEAFF.

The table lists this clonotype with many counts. CDR3 nucleotides: TGCGCCAGCAACCCTGGGCGGAACACAGATACGCAGTATTTT. Protein: CASNPGRNTDTQYF. The chain employs TRBV5-1 and TRBJ2-3, with no clear D. The CDR3 length is 14 residues. Germline CDR1 SGHRS, CDR2 YFSETQ. With 6 bases removed from V and 2 bases from J, the gap between germline ends came to 13 bases. The variable domain in full, with the rest retrieved from reference TRBV5-1 and TRBJ2-3, is KAGVTQTPRYLIKTRGQQVTLSCSPISGHRSVSWYQQTPGQGLQFLFEYFSETQRNKGNFPGRFSGRQFSNSRSEMNVSTLELGDSALYLCASNPGRNTDTQYFGPGTRLTVL.

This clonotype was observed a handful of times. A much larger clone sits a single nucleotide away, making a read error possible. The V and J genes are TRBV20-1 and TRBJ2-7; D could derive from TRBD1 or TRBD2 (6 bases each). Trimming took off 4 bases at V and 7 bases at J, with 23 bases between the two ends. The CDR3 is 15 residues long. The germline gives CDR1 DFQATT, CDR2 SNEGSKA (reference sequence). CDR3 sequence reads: CSATYGGGAAQEQYF. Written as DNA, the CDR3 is TGCAGTGCTACCTACGGGGGCGGGGCGGCCCAAGAGCAGTACTTC.